The clone carrying this T cell receptor beta chain showed up just a few times. The data were taken from a study of blood T cells in healthy people across ages. Primed by a sample-barcoded 5' primer and a J-beta primer mix, a second PCR proceeded for about 6 to 11 cycles. Each CDR3 protein gets one entry after TCRdb re-called the 5' RACE reads with MiXCR. The sample records roughly 800,000 distinct CDR3 sequences, 25% being singletons. The CDR3 is 14 amino acids. Deletions cut 4 bases from V and 2 bases from J, with 12 bases between. Germline V CDR1 and CDR2: SGDLS, YYNGEE. The data also belong to a second study, concerning T cells of mothers and their children.

The receptor was isolated from a boy younger than 18 in good health. The V gene is TRBV9, the J gene TRBJ2-5, with D perhaps matching TRBD1 (6 bases). Sequencing was carried out using blood. CDR3: CASSKRDTQETQYF. As DNA, the CDR3 is TGTGCCAGCAGCAAACGGGACACACAAGAGACCCAGTACTTC.